Sequencing of this T cell receptor (beta chain) was carried out in a study of cytomegalovirus exposure and HLA in healthy donors. There are 14 residues in the CDR3. V lost 3 bases, J lost 8 bases, and 14 bases lay in between. CDR1 and CDR2 from the germline V gene are SGDLS and YYNGEE. Study-wide results and limits: Later analysis identified about 15,000 TCR beta sequences associated with HLA alleles, using a false discovery rate threshold of 0.05.

13 Jbeta primers and 60 Vbeta primers were used for the PCR. Clones were sequenced by immunoSEQ multiplex PCR, and TCRdb holds only the in-frame ones, with some missing. The data contain around 200,000 clones, roughly 80% of them singletons. For this clone: Its target is unknown.

The material sequenced was PBMCs. This clonotype originated in a man aged 40-50 years in good health and CMV-seronegative. The chain uses TRBV9 and TRBJ2-2; a weak D match, TRBD2 (5 bases). CDR3 coding DNA: TGTGCCAGCAGCGAGATCAGCGGATCGGGGGAGCTGTTTTTT. Translating gives CASSEISGSGELFF.